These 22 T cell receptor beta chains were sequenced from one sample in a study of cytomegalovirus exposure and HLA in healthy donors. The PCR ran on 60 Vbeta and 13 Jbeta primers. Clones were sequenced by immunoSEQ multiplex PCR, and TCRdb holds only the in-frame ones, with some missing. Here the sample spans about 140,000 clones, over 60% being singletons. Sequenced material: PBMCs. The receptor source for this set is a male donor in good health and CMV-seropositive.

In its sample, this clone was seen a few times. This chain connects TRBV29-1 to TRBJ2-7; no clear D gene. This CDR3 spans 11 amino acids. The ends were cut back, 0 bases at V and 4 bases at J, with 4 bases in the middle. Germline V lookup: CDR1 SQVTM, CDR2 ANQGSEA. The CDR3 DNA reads TGCAGCGTTGAAGATCTTTACGAGCAGTACTTC. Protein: CSVEDLYEQYF.

CDR3 sequence: CASSRQGATNEKLFF. CDR3 sequence (DNA): TGTGCCAGCAGCCGACAGGGGGCAACTAATGAAAAACTGTTTTTT. The V gene is TRBV28, the J gene TRBJ1-4; 9 bases line up with TRBD1. Germline lookup yields CDR1 MDHEN and CDR2 SYDVKM. V lost 6 bases, J lost 0 bases, and 2 bases stayed unmatched. CDR3 length equals 15 residues.

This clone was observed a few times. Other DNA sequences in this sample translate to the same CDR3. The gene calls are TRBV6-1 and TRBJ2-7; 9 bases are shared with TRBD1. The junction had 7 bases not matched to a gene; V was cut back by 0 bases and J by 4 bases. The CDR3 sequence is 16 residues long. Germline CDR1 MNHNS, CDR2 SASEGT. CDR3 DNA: TGTGCCAGCAGTGAAGCGTTGACGGGACAGGGATACGAGCAGTACTTC. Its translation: CASSEALTGQGYEQYF.

This CDR3 reads CASSGLPAKNIQYF. In DNA, the CDR3 is TGTGCCAGCTCTGGACTGCCAGCCAAAAACATTCAGTACTTC. V is TRBV7-4 and J is TRBJ2-4; D is perhaps TRBD2 (5 bases). The germline V and J ends were trimmed by 8 bases and 0 bases, with 11 bases remaining between them. The CDR3 is 14 residues long. The germline V gene has CDR1 SGHVT and CDR2 SQSDAQ.

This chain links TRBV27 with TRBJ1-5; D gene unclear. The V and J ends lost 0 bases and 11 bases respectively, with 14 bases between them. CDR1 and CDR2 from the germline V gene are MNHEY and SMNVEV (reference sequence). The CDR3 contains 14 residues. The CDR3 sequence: CASSLSHGDRTQHF. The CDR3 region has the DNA TGTGCCAGCAGTTTATCTCACGGGGATCGGACCCAGCATTTT.

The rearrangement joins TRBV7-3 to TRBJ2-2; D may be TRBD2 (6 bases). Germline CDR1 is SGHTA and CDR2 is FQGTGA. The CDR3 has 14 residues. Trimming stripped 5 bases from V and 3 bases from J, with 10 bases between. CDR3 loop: CASSGTGDTGELFF. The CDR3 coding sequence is TGTGCCAGCAGCGGGACGGGGGACACCGGGGAGCTGTTTTTT.

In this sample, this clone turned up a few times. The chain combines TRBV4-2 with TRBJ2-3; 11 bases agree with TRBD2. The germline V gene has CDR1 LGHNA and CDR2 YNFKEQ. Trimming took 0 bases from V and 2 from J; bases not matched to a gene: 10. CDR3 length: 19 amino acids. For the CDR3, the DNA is TGTGCCAGCAGCCAAGAAGCAGTAGCGGGGGGGCCTCCCACAGATACGCAGTATTTT. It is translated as CASSQEAVAGGPPTDTQYF.

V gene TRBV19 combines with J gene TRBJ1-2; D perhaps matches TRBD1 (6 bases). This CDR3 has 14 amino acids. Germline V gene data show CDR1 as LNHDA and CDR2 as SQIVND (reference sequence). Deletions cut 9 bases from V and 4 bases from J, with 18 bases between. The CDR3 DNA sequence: TGTGCCAGAAGGCTGGACAGAAGGAGCTATGGCTACACCTTC. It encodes CARRLDRRSYGYTF.

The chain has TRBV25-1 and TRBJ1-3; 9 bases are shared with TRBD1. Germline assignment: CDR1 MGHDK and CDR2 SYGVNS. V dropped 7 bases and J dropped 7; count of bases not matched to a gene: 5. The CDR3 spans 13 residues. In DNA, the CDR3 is TGTGCCAGCACGACAGGGGGGTGGAACACCATATATTTT. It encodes CASTTGGWNTIYF.

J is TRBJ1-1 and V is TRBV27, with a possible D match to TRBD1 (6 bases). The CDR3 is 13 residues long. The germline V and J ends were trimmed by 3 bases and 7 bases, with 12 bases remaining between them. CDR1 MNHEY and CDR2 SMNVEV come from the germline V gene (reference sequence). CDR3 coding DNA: TGTGCCAGCAGTTTTTTGAGGGGGAGTGAAGCTTTCTTT. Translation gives CASSFLRGSEAFF.

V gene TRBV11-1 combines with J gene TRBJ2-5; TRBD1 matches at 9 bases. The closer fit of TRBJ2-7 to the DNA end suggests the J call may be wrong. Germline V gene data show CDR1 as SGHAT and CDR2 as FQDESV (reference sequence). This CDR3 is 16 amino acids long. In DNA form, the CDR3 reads TGTGCCAGCAGTCCTGGACCAGGACAGGGGAATTACGAGCAGTACTTC. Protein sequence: CASSPGPGQGNYEQYF.

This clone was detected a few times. CDR3 protein: CAISPGRAGDGELFF. The CDR3 DNA follows: TGTGCCATCAGTCCCGGGAGGGCTGGGGACGGGGAGCTGTTTTTT. This chain joins TRBV10-3 and TRBJ2-2, with 8 bases identical to TRBD2. The CDR3 extends over 15 amino acids. After removal of 5 bases from V and 7 bases from J, the junction contained 9 bases not matched to a gene. Germline V CDR1 and CDR2: ENHRY, SYGVKD.

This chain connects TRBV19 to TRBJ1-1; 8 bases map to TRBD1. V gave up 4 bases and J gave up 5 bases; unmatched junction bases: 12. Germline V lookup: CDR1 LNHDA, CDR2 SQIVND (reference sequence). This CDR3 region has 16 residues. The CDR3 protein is CASSRSRGLLLTEAFF. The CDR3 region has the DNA TGTGCCAGTAGTAGATCCAGGGGGCTCCTTTTGACTGAAGCTTTCTTT.

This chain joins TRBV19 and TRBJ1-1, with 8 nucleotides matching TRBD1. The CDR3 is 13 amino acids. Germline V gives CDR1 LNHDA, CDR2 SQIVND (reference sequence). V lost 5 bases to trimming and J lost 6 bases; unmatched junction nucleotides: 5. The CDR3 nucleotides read TGTGCCAGTAGTCTAGGGGGACAGGCTGAAGCTTTCTTT. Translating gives CASSLGGQAEAFF.

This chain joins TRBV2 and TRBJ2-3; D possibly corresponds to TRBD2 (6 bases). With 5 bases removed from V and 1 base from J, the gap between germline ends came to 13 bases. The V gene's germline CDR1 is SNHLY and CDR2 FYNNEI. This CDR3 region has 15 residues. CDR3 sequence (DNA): TGTGCCAGCAGTCCTGGGGGGACGGGCACAGATACGCAGTATTTT. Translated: CASSPGGTGTDTQYF.

The chain's CDR3 is CASSPWGLNYGYTF. DNA for the CDR3: TGTGCCAGCAGTCCCTGGGGGCTTAACTATGGCTACACCTTC. The chain couples TRBV27 to TRBJ1-2, with D possibly being TRBD1 (6 bases). Trimming shortened V by 5 bases and J by 1 base, and 11 bases separated the two germline ends. Germline values: CDR1 MNHEY, CDR2 SMNVEV (reference sequence). The CDR3 contains 14 residues.

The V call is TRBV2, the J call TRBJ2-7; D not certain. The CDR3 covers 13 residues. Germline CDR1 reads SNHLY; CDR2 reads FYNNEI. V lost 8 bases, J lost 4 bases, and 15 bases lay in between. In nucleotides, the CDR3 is TGTGCCAGCTCCCCCAAAGAAGAGTACGAGCAGTACTTC. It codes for CASSPKEEYEQYF.

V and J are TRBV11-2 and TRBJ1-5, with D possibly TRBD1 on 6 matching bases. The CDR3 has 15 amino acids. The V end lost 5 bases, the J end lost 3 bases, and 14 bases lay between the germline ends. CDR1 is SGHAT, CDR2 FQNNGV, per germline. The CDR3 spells CASSQTTGNNQPQHF. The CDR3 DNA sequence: TGTGCCAGCAGCCAGACAACAGGGAACAATCAGCCCCAGCATTTT.

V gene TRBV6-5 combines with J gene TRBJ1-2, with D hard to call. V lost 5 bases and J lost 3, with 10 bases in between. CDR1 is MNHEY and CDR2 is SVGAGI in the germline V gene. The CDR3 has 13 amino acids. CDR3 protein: CASSRQPDYGYTF. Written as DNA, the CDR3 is TGTGCCAGCAGTCGACAACCCGACTATGGCTACACCTTC.

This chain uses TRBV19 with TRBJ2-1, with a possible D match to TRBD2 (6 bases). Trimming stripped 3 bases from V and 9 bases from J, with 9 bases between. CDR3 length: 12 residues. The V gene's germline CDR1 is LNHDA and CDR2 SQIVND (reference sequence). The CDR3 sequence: CASSIGGTEQFF. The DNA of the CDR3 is TGTGCCAGTAGTATTGGGGGGACTGAGCAGTTCTTC.

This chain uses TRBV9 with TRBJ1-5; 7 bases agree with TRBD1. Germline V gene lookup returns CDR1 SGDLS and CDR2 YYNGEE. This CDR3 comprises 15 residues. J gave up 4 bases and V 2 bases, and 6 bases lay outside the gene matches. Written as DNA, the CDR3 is TGTGCCAGCAGCGTTGGGACAGACGTTAATCAGCCCCAGCATTTT. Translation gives CASSVGTDVNQPQHF.

The CDR3 loop is CASSPFGGVRYEQYF. In DNA, the CDR3 is TGTGCCAGTAGCCCCTTCGGGGGAGTCCGTTACGAGCAGTACTTC. The V call is TRBV19, the J call TRBJ2-7; D perhaps matches TRBD2 (6 bases). The germline V gene has CDR1 LNHDA and CDR2 SQIVND (reference sequence). The CDR3 has 15 amino acids. Trimming stripped 6 bases from V and 4 bases from J, with 19 bases between.